A selection of T cell receptor beta chains follows, all from one sample in a study of blood T cell repertoires in COVID-19. Here immunoSEQ multiplex PCR was the method, and the copy in TCRdb shows in-frame clones only, minus some. The table records around 250,000 clones, about nine tenths of them present only once. The sample comprised PBMCs or T cells enriched from blood (not recorded which). The receptors come from a man aged 18 to 29 who had recovered from COVID-19. Both conserved end residues are part of each CDR3. The D gene is left open where the match is weak. The size of a clone is reported for some rows only, either as once, few or many, or as a class for expanded clones.

j_call: TRBJ2-1
d_call: -
clone_size: -
v_call: TRBV5-1
cdr3_aa: CASSTGAVGEQFF
cdr3_nt: TGCGCCAGCAGCACTGGAGCGGTGGGTGAGCAGTTCTTC

j_call: TRBJ1-3
d_call: -
clone_size: once
v_call: TRBV18
cdr3_aa: CASSPTTGYSGNTIYF
cdr3_nt: TGTGCCAGCTCACCAACGACAGGATACTCTGGAAACACCATATATTTT

j_call: TRBJ2-1
d_call: TRBD2
clone_size: -
v_call: TRBV11-2
cdr3_aa: CASSLDPAGAYNEQFF
cdr3_nt: TGTGCCAGCAGCTTAGATCCGGCGGGGGCCTACAATGAGCAGTTCTTC

j_call: TRBJ1-5
d_call: -
clone_size: -
v_call: TRBV19
cdr3_aa: CASSIASYGNQPQHF
cdr3_nt: TGTGCCAGTAGTATAGCCTCCTATGGCAATCAGCCCCAGCATTTT

j_call: TRBJ2-4
d_call: -
clone_size: -
v_call: TRBV19
cdr3_aa: CASNQGGGSIQYF
cdr3_nt: TGTGCCAGTAATCAGGGAGGGGGAAGCATTCAGTACTTC

j_call: TRBJ1-6
d_call: TRBD1
clone_size: -
v_call: TRBV28
cdr3_aa: CASSLDRQGYSPLHF
cdr3_nt: TGTGCCAGCAGTTTGGATCGACAGGGTTATTCACCCCTCCACTTT

j_call: TRBJ2-2
d_call: -
clone_size: few
v_call: TRBV18
cdr3_aa: CASSPLAQANTGELFF
cdr3_nt: TGTGCCAGCTCACCACTTGCCCAGGCAAACACCGGGGAGCTGTTTTTT

j_call: TRBJ2-1
d_call: TRBD2
clone_size: -
v_call: TRBV7-9
cdr3_aa: CAREVGGSHEQFF
cdr3_nt: TGTGCCAGAGAAGTCGGCGGGAGCCATGAGCAGTTCTTC

j_call: TRBJ2-5
d_call: TRBD2
clone_size: -
v_call: TRBV2
cdr3_aa: CASSRSGGPYQETQYF
cdr3_nt: TGTGCCAGCAGTAGAAGCGGGGGGCCCTACCAAGAGACCCAGTACTTC

j_call: TRBJ2-7
d_call: TRBD1
clone_size: -
v_call: TRBV3-1/TRBV3-2
cdr3_aa: CASSPWTGESEQYF
cdr3_nt: TGTGCCAGCAGCCCCTGGACAGGGGAGAGCGAGCAGTACTTC

j_call: TRBJ2-5
d_call: TRBD2
clone_size: -
v_call: TRBV5-8
cdr3_aa: CASSTARLAGVQTQYF
cdr3_nt: TGTGCCAGCAGCACGGCCCGACTAGCGGGAGTACAGACCCAGTACTTC

j_call: TRBJ1-1
d_call: -
clone_size: -
v_call: TRBV30
cdr3_aa: CAWSLGGDTEAFF
cdr3_nt: TGTGCCTGGAGTTTGGGGGGGGACACTGAAGCTTTCTTT

j_call: TRBJ2-1
d_call: -
clone_size: once
v_call: TRBV20-1
cdr3_aa: CSAARDEQFF
cdr3_nt: TGCAGTGCTGCCCGGGATGAGCAGTTCTTC

j_call: TRBJ2-5
d_call: TRBD1
clone_size: -
v_call: TRBV19
cdr3_aa: CASSPGQGWETQYF
cdr3_nt: TGTGCCAGTAGTCCGGGACAGGGGTGGGAGACCCAGTACTTC

j_call: TRBJ1-6
d_call: -
clone_size: few
v_call: TRBV19
cdr3_aa: CASSMSGSVSPLHF
cdr3_nt: TGTGCCAGTAGTATGTCTGGCAGCGTCTCACCCCTCCACTTT

j_call: TRBJ1-2
d_call: -
clone_size: -
v_call: TRBV4-2
cdr3_aa: CASSVPGGSYGYTF
cdr3_nt: TGTGCCAGCAGCGTCCCCGGGGGTTCTTATGGCTACACCTTC

j_call: TRBJ2-7
d_call: TRBD2
clone_size: -
v_call: TRBV7-9
cdr3_aa: CASSLAAGGYEQYF
cdr3_nt: TGTGCCAGCAGCTTAGCTGCGGGGGGCTACGAGCAGTACTTC

j_call: TRBJ2-1
d_call: -
clone_size: -
v_call: TRBV20-1
cdr3_aa: CSASGGRGYNEQFF
cdr3_nt: TGCAGTGCTAGTGGGGGAAGGGGGTACAATGAGCAGTTCTTC

j_call: TRBJ2-1
d_call: TRBD2
clone_size: -
v_call: TRBV9
cdr3_aa: CASSVGRGGKYNEQFF
cdr3_nt: TGTGCCAGCAGCGTGGGACGGGGGGGAAAGTACAATGAGCAGTTCTTC

j_call: TRBJ2-6
d_call: -
clone_size: -
v_call: TRBV7-6
cdr3_aa: CASSLVSGASGANVLTF
cdr3_nt: TGTGCCAGCAGCTTAGTTTCTGGGGCCTCTGGGGCCAACGTCCTGACTTTC

j_call: TRBJ2-5
d_call: TRBD1
clone_size: -
v_call: TRBV9
cdr3_aa: CASSEDRGETQYF
cdr3_nt: TGTGCCAGCAGCGAGGACAGGGGAGAGACCCAGTACTTC

j_call: TRBJ2-5
d_call: -
clone_size: -
v_call: TRBV7-7
cdr3_aa: CASSLTSGQTQYF
cdr3_nt: TGTGCTAGCAGCTTGACTAGTGGGCAGACCCAGTACTTC

j_call: TRBJ1-2
d_call: -
clone_size: -
v_call: TRBV3-1/TRBV3-2
cdr3_aa: CASSLLRVANYGYTF
cdr3_nt: TGTGCCAGCAGCCTACTCAGGGTAGCTAACTATGGCTACACCTTC

j_call: TRBJ1-1
d_call: TRBD1
clone_size: -
v_call: TRBV19
cdr3_aa: CASSGGQGVMYTEAFF
cdr3_nt: TGTGCCAGTAGTGGCGGACAGGGGGTAATGTACACTGAAGCTTTCTTT

j_call: TRBJ2-3
d_call: TRBD2
clone_size: -
v_call: TRBV7-2
cdr3_aa: CASSLIGRGISDTQYF
cdr3_nt: TGTGCCAGCAGCTTAATTGGGCGGGGGATCTCAGATACGCAGTATTTT

j_call: TRBJ2-7
d_call: TRBD2
clone_size: -
v_call: TRBV19
cdr3_aa: CASSIEAGGLSEQYF
cdr3_nt: TGTGCCAGTAGTATAGAAGCGGGGGGGCTCTCCGAGCAGTACTTC

j_call: TRBJ2-7
d_call: -
clone_size: -
v_call: TRBV27
cdr3_aa: CASSSGDPHEQYF
cdr3_nt: TGTGCCAGCAGTTCAGGGGACCCCCACGAGCAGTACTTC

j_call: TRBJ2-2
d_call: TRBD2
clone_size: -
v_call: TRBV5-4
cdr3_aa: CASRSSRGANTGELFF
cdr3_nt: TGTGCCAGCAGATCTTCCCGGGGGGCGAACACCGGGGAGCTGTTTTTT